These 8 T cell receptor beta chains came from one sample sequenced in a study of T-cell reconstitution after alpha-beta-depleted transplantation in children. Preparing the TCRbeta library involved the use of unique molecular identifiers. TCRdb fed the PCR reads into MiXCR, producing one record per CDR3 protein. The table lists around 440,000 distinct CDR3 sequences, about 10% of them singletons, with 2% in the top ten. Source: PBMCs, taken before TCRalphabeta/CD19-depleted stem cell transplant. These receptors were collected from a child aged 2-9 years with inherited bone marrow failure, due to receive a stem cell transplant.

This clonotype was seen only a few times. The chain uses TRBV7-2 and TRBJ2-5; a possible D gene is TRBD2 (6 bases). This CDR3 has 14 amino acids. CDR1 SGHTA and CDR2 FQGNSA come from the germline V gene. Trimming removed 5 bases from V and 5 bases from J, with 15 bases in between. The CDR3 region is CASSPGTAWETQYF. The CDR3 bases are TGTGCCAGCAGCCCCGGGACTGCATGGGAGACCCAGTACTTC.

The chain employs TRBV6-6 and TRBJ1-6; D perhaps matches TRBD1 (6 bases). V shed 2 bases and J shed 10 bases, with 9 bases lying between them. The CDR3 runs to 13 residues. Per germline, CDR1 MNHNY and CDR2 SVGAGI (reference sequence). CDR3 loop: CASSYEGDSPLHF. The CDR3 DNA is TGTGCCAGCAGTTACGAGGGGGACTCACCCCTCCACTTT.

Concerning this clonotype: This could be a read error, since a much larger clone is one nucleotide away. The CDR3 bases are TGTGCCAGCAGCCGACAGACTAGCGGAGGCACATATACGCAGTATTTT. It encodes CASSRQTSGGTYTQYF. The chain uses TRBV7-2 and TRBJ2-3; 9 bases are shared with TRBD2. The CDR3 consists of 16 residues. Germline CDR1 and CDR2: SGHTA and FQGNSA.

This clonotype was seen many times. The CDR3 reads CASSLRGSPVYNEQFF. The CDR3 region has the DNA TGTGCCAGCAGTTTACGGGGGAGCCCCGTCTACAATGAGCAGTTCTTC. J is TRBJ2-1 and V is TRBV27; possible D gene TRBD2, 6 bases. V was shortened by 2 bases and J by 3 bases, with 14 bases between the two germline ends. CDR1 and CDR2 (germline): MNHEY, SMNVEV (reference sequence). The CDR3 has 16 amino acids.

The table lists this clonotype with many counts. This chain links TRBV29-1 with TRBJ2-1; possibly TRBD2 for D (6 bases). The CDR3 spans 14 residues. V shed 6 bases and J shed 3 bases, with 15 bases lying between them. The germline V gene encodes CDR1 SQVTM and CDR2 ANQGSEA. The DNA for the CDR3 is TGCAGCGTCGAGGGACTGCAGTACTACAATGAGCAGTTCTTC. Its translation: CSVEGLQYYNEQFF.

The rearrangement joins TRBV4-3 to TRBJ1-2, with 8 bases fitting TRBD1. CDR1 and CDR2 from the germline V gene are LGHNA and YSLEER. This CDR3 spans 19 amino acids. V shed 1 base and J 1 base; nucleotides not matched to a gene: 14. CDR3 loop: CASSQVPIRTGFFNYGYTF. In DNA, the CDR3 is TGCGCCAGCAGCCAAGTACCCATCCGGACAGGGTTTTTTAACTATGGCTACACCTTC.

This clonotype has a count of ten or more. The V gene is TRBV12-3 or TRBV12-4, the J gene TRBJ1-5; D not certain. Trimming removed 2 bases from V and 0 bases from J, with 11 bases in between. CDR3 size: 16 residues. The chain's CDR3 is CASSLRVPLSNQPQHF. CDR3 DNA: TGTGCCAGCAGTTTAAGAGTTCCTCTTAGCAATCAGCCCCAGCATTTT.

This clonotype was picked up many times. The chain is built from TRBV18 and TRBJ1-5; D may be TRBD1 (6 bases). Trimming removed 2 bases at V and 9 bases at J, with 23 bases between. Germline V gene lookup returns CDR1 KGHSH and CDR2 LQKENI. The CDR3 extends over 17 amino acids. The CDR3 DNA reads TGTGCCAGCTCACCAGTCAATCCGGGACAACACGGTCGGCCCCAGCATTTT. It encodes CASSPVNPGQHGRPQHF.